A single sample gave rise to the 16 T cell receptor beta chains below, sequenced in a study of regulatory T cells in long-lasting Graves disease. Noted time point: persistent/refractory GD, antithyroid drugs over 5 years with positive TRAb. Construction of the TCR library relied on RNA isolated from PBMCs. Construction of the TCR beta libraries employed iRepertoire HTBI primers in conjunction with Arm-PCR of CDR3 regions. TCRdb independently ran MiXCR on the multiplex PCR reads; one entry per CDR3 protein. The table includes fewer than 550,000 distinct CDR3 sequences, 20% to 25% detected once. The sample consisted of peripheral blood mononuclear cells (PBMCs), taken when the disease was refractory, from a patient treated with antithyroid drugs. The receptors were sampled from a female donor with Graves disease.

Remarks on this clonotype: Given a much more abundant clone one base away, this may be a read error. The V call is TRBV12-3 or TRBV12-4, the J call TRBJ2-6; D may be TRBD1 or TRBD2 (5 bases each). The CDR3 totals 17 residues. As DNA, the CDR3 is TGTGCCAGCAGTTTCCTGGGAGCAACTTCTGGGGCCAGCGTCCTGACTTTC. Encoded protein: CASSFLGATSGASVLTF.

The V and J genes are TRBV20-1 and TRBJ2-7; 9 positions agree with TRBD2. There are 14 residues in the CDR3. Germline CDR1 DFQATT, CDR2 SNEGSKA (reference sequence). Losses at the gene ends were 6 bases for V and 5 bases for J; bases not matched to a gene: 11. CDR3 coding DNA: TGCAGTGCAAGAAAGGGACTAGCACCCCACGAGCAGTACTTC. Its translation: CSARKGLAPHEQYF.

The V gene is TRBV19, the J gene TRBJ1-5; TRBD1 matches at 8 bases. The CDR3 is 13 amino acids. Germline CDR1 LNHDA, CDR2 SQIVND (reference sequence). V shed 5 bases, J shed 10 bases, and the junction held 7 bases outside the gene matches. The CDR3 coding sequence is TGTGCCAGTAGTCAGGGGGCGGGTCACCCCCAGCATTTT. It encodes CASSQGAGHPQHF. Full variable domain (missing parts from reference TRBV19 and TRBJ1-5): DGGITQSPKYLFRKEGQNVTLSCEQNLNHDAMYWYRQDPGQGLRLIYYSQIVNDFQKGDIAEGYSVSREKKESFPLTVTSAQKNPTAFYLCASSQGAGHPQHFGDGTRLSIL.

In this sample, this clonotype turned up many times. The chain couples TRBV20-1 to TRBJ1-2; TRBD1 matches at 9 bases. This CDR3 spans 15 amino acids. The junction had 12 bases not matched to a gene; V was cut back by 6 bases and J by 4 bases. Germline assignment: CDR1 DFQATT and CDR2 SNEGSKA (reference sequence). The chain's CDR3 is CSASRPGQGIYGYTF. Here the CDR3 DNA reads TGCAGTGCCTCGAGACCGGGACAGGGAATCTATGGCTACACCTTC.

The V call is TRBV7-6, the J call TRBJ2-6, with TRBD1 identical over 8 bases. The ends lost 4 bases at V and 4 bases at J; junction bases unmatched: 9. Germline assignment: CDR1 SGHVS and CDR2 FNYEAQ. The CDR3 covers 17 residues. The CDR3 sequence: CASSSYPQGAGANVLTF. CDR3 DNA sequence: TGTGCCAGCAGCTCTTACCCTCAGGGGGCCGGGGCCAACGTCCTGACTTTC.

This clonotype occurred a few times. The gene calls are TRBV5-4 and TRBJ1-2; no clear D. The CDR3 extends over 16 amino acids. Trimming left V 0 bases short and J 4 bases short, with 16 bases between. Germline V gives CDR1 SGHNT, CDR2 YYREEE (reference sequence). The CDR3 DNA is TGTGCCAGCAGCTTGGATTACGGGGTTAGTGGCTATGGCTACACCTTC. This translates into CASSLDYGVSGYGYTF.

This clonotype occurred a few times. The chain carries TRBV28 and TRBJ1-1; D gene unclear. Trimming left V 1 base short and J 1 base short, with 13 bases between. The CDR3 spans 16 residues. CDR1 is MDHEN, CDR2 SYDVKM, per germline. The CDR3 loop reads CASSLYQGLSNTEAFF. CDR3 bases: TGTGCCAGCAGTTTATACCAAGGCTTGTCGAACACTGAAGCTTTCTTT.

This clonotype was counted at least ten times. CDR3 bases: TGTGCCAGCAGTTACGGAGGAATGGATGGCTACACCTTC. It codes for CASSYGGMDGYTF. The chain uses TRBV6-5 and TRBJ1-2; D is ambiguous. The CDR3 spans 13 residues. CDR1 is MNHEY, CDR2 SVGAGI, per germline. The V and J ends lost 2 bases and 6 bases respectively, with 10 bases between them.

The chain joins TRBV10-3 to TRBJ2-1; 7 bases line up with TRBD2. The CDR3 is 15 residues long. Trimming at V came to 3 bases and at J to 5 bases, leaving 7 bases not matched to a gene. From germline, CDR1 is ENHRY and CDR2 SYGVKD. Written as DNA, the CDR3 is TGTGCCATCAGTGACGGAGCGGGGATTGACAATGAGCAGTTCTTC. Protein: CAISDGAGIDNEQFF.

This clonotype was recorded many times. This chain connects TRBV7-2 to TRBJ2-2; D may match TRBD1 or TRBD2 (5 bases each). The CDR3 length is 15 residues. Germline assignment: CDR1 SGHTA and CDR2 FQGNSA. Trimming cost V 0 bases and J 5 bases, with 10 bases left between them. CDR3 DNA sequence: TGTGCCAGCAGCTTAGCGGGGACCGCAACCGGGGAGCTGTTTTTT. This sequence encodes CASSLAGTATGELFF.

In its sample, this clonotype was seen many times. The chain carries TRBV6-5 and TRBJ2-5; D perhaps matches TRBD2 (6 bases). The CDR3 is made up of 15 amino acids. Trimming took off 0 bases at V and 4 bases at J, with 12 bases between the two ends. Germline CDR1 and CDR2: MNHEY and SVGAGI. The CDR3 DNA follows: TGTGCCAGCAGTTACTCGAGGGCGGGGATAGAGACCCAGTACTTC. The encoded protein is CASSYSRAGIETQYF.

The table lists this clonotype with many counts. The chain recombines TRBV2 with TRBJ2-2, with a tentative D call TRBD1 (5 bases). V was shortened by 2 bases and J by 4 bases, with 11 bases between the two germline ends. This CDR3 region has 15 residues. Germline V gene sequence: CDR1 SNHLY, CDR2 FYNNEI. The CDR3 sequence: CASSESRQGTGELFF. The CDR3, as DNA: TGTGCCAGCAGTGAATCTCGGCAGGGCACCGGGGAGCTGTTTTTT.

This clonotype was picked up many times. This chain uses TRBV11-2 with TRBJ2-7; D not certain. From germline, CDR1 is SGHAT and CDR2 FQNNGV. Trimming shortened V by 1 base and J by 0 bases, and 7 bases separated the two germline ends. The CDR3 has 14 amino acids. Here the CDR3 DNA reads TGTGCCAGCAGCTTAGCCCCAGACTCCTACGAGCAGTACTTC. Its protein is CASSLAPDSYEQYF.

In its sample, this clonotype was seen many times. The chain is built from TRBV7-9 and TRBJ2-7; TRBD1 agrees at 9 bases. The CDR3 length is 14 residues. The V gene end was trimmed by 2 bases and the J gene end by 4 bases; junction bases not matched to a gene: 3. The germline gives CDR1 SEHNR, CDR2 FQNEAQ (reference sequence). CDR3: CASSLTDRGYEQYF. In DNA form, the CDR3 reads TGTGCCAGCAGCTTAACGGACAGGGGATACGAGCAGTACTTC.

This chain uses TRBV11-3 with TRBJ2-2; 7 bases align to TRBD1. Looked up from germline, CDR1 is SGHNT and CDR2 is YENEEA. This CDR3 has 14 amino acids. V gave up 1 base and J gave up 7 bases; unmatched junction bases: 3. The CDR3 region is CASSLGQGHGELFF. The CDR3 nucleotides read TGTGCCAGCAGCTTAGGACAGGGACACGGGGAGCTGTTTTTT.

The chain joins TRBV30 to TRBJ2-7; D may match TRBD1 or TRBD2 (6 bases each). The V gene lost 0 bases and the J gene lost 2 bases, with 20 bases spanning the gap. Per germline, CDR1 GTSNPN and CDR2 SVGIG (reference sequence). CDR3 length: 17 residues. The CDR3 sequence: CAWSVRLSTGATYEQYF. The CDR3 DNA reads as TGTGCCTGGAGTGTACGGTTGTCGACGGGGGCAACCTACGAGCAGTACTTC.